The source of this T cell receptor beta chain is a study of T cell responses to AZD1222 COVID-19 vaccine. Sequenced by immunoSEQ multiplex PCR; TCRdb stores in-frame clones only, minus some. The table records around 97,000 clones, roughly 89% of them present only once. About this clone itself: Antigen specificity is unknown.

Study-wide results and limits: Samples come after the peak T cell response, not at day 14. Clonal diversity was possibly underestimated, and the donors were mostly white British, with more females. There were vaccine-associated CD4 TCRs across spike, dominant at 160-218 and 743-854. A rise in Spike-specific TCR breadth and depth followed two AZD1222 doses.

Trimming removed 4 bases at V and 1 base at J, with 7 bases between. This CDR3 has 13 residues. This clonotype originated in an adult in good health. This specimen was peripheral blood, taken on day 0 of AZD1222 vaccination. This chain uses TRBV12-3 or TRBV12-4 with TRBJ2-5, with D unresolved. This CDR3 reads CASSSWAQETQYF. In DNA, the CDR3 is TGTGCCAGCAGTTCCTGGGCCCAAGAGACCCAGTACTTC.